The 28 T cell receptor beta chains reported below all come from one sample, sequenced in a study of cytotoxic CD8 clonotypes in ibrutinib-treated CLL. Clones were sequenced by immunoSEQ multiplex PCR, and TCRdb holds only the in-frame ones, with some missing. The profile covers about 70,000 clones, with 90% appearing a single time and roughly 3% taken by the ten largest. Material: PBMCs, obtained after 12 months of ibrutinib treatment. These receptors were obtained from a human donor with chronic lymphocytic leukemia.

The chain uses TRBV4-1 and TRBJ2-1; 12 bases map to TRBD2. This CDR3 is built from 18 residues. Per germline, CDR1 MGHRA and CDR2 YSYEKL. With V trimmed by 1 base and J by 6 bases, 10 bases remained unmatched. The CDR3 reads CASSQVGLAGGLGNEQFF. In DNA, the CDR3 is TGCGCCAGCAGCCAAGTGGGGCTAGCGGGAGGGCTGGGCAATGAGCAGTTCTTC.

The chain has TRBV11-2 and TRBJ2-1; the D is unclear. The germline gives CDR1 SGHAT, CDR2 FQNNGV. The CDR3 totals 14 residues. The ends were cut back, 1 base at V and 6 bases at J, with 10 bases in the middle. CDR3 protein: CASSLVRAGNEQFF. DNA of the CDR3: TGTGCCAGCAGCTTAGTTCGGGCTGGCAATGAGCAGTTCTTC.

This CDR3 reads CASSVYSDRGQETQYF. Here the CDR3 DNA reads TGTGCCAGCAGCGTTTACTCGGACAGGGGTCAAGAGACCCAGTACTTC. This chain links TRBV9 with TRBJ2-5; 9 bases match TRBD1. V lost 2 bases, J lost 2 bases, and 7 bases stayed unmatched. In germline, CDR1 is SGDLS, CDR2 YYNGEE. CDR3 size: 16 residues.

The J gene is TRBJ2-1, the V gene TRBV5-1, with TRBD1 matching over 10 bases. CDR1 and CDR2 (germline): SGHRS, YFSETQ. The CDR3 covers 16 residues. With 4 bases clipped from V and 5 bases from J, the junction kept 9 bases outside the gene matches. The CDR3 DNA sequence: TGCGCCAGCAGCCCTATCGGGGACAGGGGACACAATGAGCAGTTCTTC. This codes for CASSPIGDRGHNEQFF.

This clone was counted between two and nine times. This chain links TRBV7-2 with TRBJ1-1; tentatively, D is TRBD1 (5 bases). The germline gives CDR1 SGHTA, CDR2 FQGNSA. The V and J ends lost 5 bases and 1 base respectively, with 11 bases between them. The CDR3 spans 14 residues. CDR3 bases: TGTGCCAGCAGCCCGCAGGGTAGGAACACTGAAGCTTTCTTT. Translation gives CASSPQGRNTEAFF. The full variable domain, rest sourced from reference TRBV7-2 and TRBJ1-1, is GAGVSQSPSNKVTEKGKDVELRCDPISGHTALYWYRQSLGQGLEFLIYFQGNSAPDKSGLPSDRFSAERTGGSVSTLTIQRTQQEDSAVYLCASSPQGRNTEAFFGQGTRLTVV.

The CDR3 is CASLRDRGVEQYF. The DNA of the CDR3 is TGTGCCAGCCTCAGGGACAGGGGAGTCGAGCAGTACTTC. The chain links TRBV2 to TRBJ2-7; 10 bases align to TRBD1. The V segment lost 8 bases and the J segment 6 bases; nucleotides outside the gene matches: 7. Germline CDR1 is SNHLY and CDR2 is FYNNEI. The CDR3 is 13 amino acids. The variable domain in full, completed from reference TRBV2 and TRBJ2-7, reads EPEVTQTPSHQVTQMGQEVILRCVPISNHLYFYWYRQILGQKVEFLVSFYNNEISEKSEIFDDQFSVERPDGSNFTLKIRSTKLEDSAMYFCASLRDRGVEQYFGPGTRLTVT.

This sequence joins TRBV11-3 and TRBJ2-3, with unresolved D. Germline V gene lookup returns CDR1 SGHNT and CDR2 YENEEA. Trimming removed 3 bases at V and 4 bases at J, with 8 bases between. This CDR3 has 13 residues. As DNA, the CDR3 is TGTGCCAGCAGCTTCAGATCCCCAGATACGCAGTATTTT. Its protein is CASSFRSPDTQYF.

This chain uses TRBV19 with TRBJ2-7, with D possibly being TRBD1 (6 bases). The germline CDR1 and CDR2 sequences are LNHDA and SQIVND (reference sequence). Trimming cost V 10 bases and J 5 bases, with 21 bases left between them. The CDR3 is made up of 14 amino acids. The CDR3 sequence is CATTPNRDRNEQYF. In nucleotides, the CDR3 is TGTGCCACCACGCCTAACAGGGATAGGAACGAGCAGTACTTC.

CDR3 nucleotides: TGTGCCAGCAGCGTAGCGGGCGTATCGGAGACCCAGTACTTC. Encoded protein: CASSVAGVSETQYF. V usage is TRBV9 and J usage is TRBJ2-5; D not certain. From germline, CDR1 is SGDLS and CDR2 YYNGEE. V dropped 0 bases and J dropped 5 bases, with 11 bases sitting between them. The CDR3 is 14 amino acids.

This clone was seen just once. This chain joins TRBV5-1 and TRBJ2-7; possible D gene TRBD2, 6 bases. CDR3 length: 14 amino acids. The V and J ends lost 1 base and 3 bases respectively, with 11 bases between them. CDR1 and CDR2 from the germline V gene are SGHRS and YFSETQ. CDR3 region: CASSLIGSRYEQYF. The CDR3 bases are TGCGCCAGCAGCTTGATCGGGAGCCGCTACGAGCAGTACTTC.

This chain links TRBV15 with TRBJ2-1; unclear D gene. The germline V and J ends were trimmed by 3 bases and 6 bases, with 15 bases remaining between them. CDR1 LNHNV and CDR2 YYDKDF come from the germline V gene (reference sequence). The CDR3 is 15 residues long. In DNA, the CDR3 is TGTGCCACCAGCAGGGATTACGGTTTGGGCAATGAGCAGTTCTTC. Translated: CATSRDYGLGNEQFF.

The chain joins TRBV27 to TRBJ2-7; 9 nucleotides match TRBD1. CDR1 is MNHEY and CDR2 is SMNVEV in the germline V gene (reference sequence). CDR3 length equals 13 residues. V was clipped by 6 bases and J by 6 bases; unmatched bases: 6. The CDR3: CASRGQGMSEQYF. CDR3 DNA: TGTGCCAGCAGGGGACAGGGAATGTCCGAGCAGTACTTC.

This clone was seen a single time. The chain couples TRBV11-2 to TRBJ2-1, with 8 nucleotides matching TRBD2. Germline V CDR1 and CDR2: SGHAT, FQNNGV. This CDR3 is 15 amino acids long. V trimming: 5 bases; J trimming: 7 bases; junction bases outside the gene matches: 10. As DNA, the CDR3 is TGTGCCAGCAGCCTCCGGACTAGCCAGCAGAATGAGCAGTTCTTC. This sequence encodes CASSLRTSQQNEQFF.

A few counts support this clone. The rearrangement uses TRBV6-4 and TRBJ1-2; D uncertain. The CDR3 loop spans 13 amino acids. The V gene lost 5 bases and the J gene lost 8 bases, with 15 bases spanning the gap. Germline V gene lookup returns CDR1 MRHNA and CDR2 SNTAGT. CDR3 coding DNA: TGTGCCAGCAGTCCCGAGGAGGAAGGAGGCTACACCTTC. Encoded protein: CASSPEEEGGYTF.

This chain joins TRBV11-2 and TRBJ2-7; possibly TRBD1 or TRBD2 for D (7 bases each). The V end was cut by 5 bases, the J end by 2 bases, with 13 bases between. The CDR3 contains 14 residues. The V gene's germline CDR1 is SGHAT and CDR2 FQNNGV. CDR3 sequence (DNA): TGTGCCAGCAGCCCCAGGGGGGGGACCTACGAGCAGTACTTC. It codes for CASSPRGGTYEQYF.

The CDR3 spells CASSYLRRGSNYGYTF. The CDR3 DNA reads as TGTGCCAGTAGTTATTTGCGTCGGGGTTCCAACTATGGCTACACCTTC. This chain joins TRBV19 and TRBJ1-2, with D unclear. V lost 5 bases to trimming and J lost 2 bases, with 18 bases between them. The CDR3 runs to 16 residues. The V gene's germline CDR1 is LNHDA and CDR2 SQIVND (reference sequence).

V and J are TRBV7-2 and TRBJ2-2, with D perhaps assigned TRBD1 or TRBD2 (5 bases each). Germline loops: CDR1 SGHTA, CDR2 FQGNSA. This CDR3 has 16 residues. Trimming stripped 2 bases from V and 6 bases from J, with 16 bases between. CDR3: CASSLYAGLGPGELFF. CDR3 in DNA: TGTGCCAGCAGCTTATATGCTGGTCTGGGACCCGGGGAGCTGTTTTTT. The full variable domain, in which reference TRBV7-2 and TRBJ2-2 provide the parts outside the CDR3, is GAGVSQSPSNKVTEKGKDVELRCDPISGHTALYWYRQSLGQGLEFLIYFQGNSAPDKSGLPSDRFSAERTGGSVSTLTIQRTQQEDSAVYLCASSLYAGLGPGELFFGEGSRLTVL.

The chain links TRBV7-3 to TRBJ2-1; D not resolved. The germline V gene encodes CDR1 SGHTA and CDR2 FQGTGA. Trimming took off 4 bases at V and 6 bases at J, with 7 bases between the two ends. The CDR3 is 12 amino acids. This chain's CDR3 is CASSSFGNEQFF. CDR3 DNA: TGTGCCAGCAGCTCCTTCGGCAATGAGCAGTTCTTC.

DNA of the CDR3: TGTGCCAGCAGCTTAGGGTCTGGAAACAATCAGCCCCAGCATTTT. This codes for CASSLGSGNNQPQHF. The rearrangement joins TRBV7-2 to TRBJ1-5; unclear D gene. The V and J ends lost 1 base and 3 bases respectively, with 10 bases between them. From germline, CDR1 is SGHTA and CDR2 FQGNSA. The CDR3 is 15 residues long.

This chain links TRBV19 with TRBJ1-2, with 8 bases lining up with TRBD1. From germline, CDR1 is LNHDA and CDR2 SQIVND (reference sequence). Trimming took 5 bases from V and 4 from J; bases not matched to a gene: 3. The CDR3 length is 13 residues. CDR3 nucleotides: TGTGCCAGTAGTCGAACAGGGGGCTATGGCTACACCTTC. It specifies CASSRTGGYGYTF.

The rearrangement uses TRBV29-1 and TRBJ2-2; a weak D match, TRBD2 (5 bases). The ends were cut back, 1 base at V and 7 bases at J, with 7 bases in the middle. Germline V lookup: CDR1 SQVTM, CDR2 ANQGSEA. The CDR3 has 12 residues. CDR3 bases: TGCAGCGTTGAAGGAGAGGGCGGGGAGCTGTTTTTT. It is translated as CSVEGEGGELFF.

In this sample, this clone turned up a few times. The V call is TRBV7-2, the J call TRBJ1-1; D is uncertain. CDR1 is SGHTA and CDR2 is FQGNSA in the germline V gene. The CDR3 contains 14 residues. V was clipped by 4 bases and J by 1 base, with 10 bases between them. Here the CDR3 reads CASSSITANTEAFF. The CDR3 DNA is TGTGCCAGCAGCTCCATTACAGCGAACACTGAAGCTTTCTTT.

The J gene is TRBJ1-1, the V gene TRBV11-3; unclear D gene. The CDR3 extends over 14 amino acids. Germline values: CDR1 SGHNT, CDR2 YENEEA. Trimming took 4 bases from V and 1 from J, leaving 10 bases between them. The DNA of the CDR3 is TGTGCCAGCAGCTCTCGAGGAGGGAACACTGAAGCTTTCTTT. Translating gives CASSSRGGNTEAFF.

This rearrangement joins TRBV27 to TRBJ2-7; D is ambiguous. This CDR3 has 13 amino acids. V was trimmed by 1 base and J by 7 bases, leaving 11 bases between them. The germline V gene encodes CDR1 MNHEY and CDR2 SMNVEV (reference sequence). Written as DNA, the CDR3 is TGTGCCAGCAGTTTATATCCCCAAAAAGAGCAGTACTTC. Translated, it gives CASSLYPQKEQYF.

The chain combines TRBV9 with TRBJ2-3; the match to TRBD2 covers 9 bases. J lost 0 bases, V lost 0 bases, and 14 bases had no gene match. The V gene's germline CDR1 is SGDLS and CDR2 YYNGEE. This CDR3 comprises 20 residues. In DNA form, the CDR3 reads TGTGCCAGCAGCGTAGGTCATTCCAGCGGGAGGCTCTCTAGCACAGATACGCAGTATTTT. Encoded protein: CASSVGHSSGRLSSTDTQYF.

The chain couples TRBV29-1 to TRBJ2-1; TRBD2 is a possible D gene (6 bases). Trimming shortened V by 4 bases and J by 5 bases, and 15 bases separated the two germline ends. This CDR3 is 14 amino acids long. CDR1 and CDR2 from the germline V gene are SQVTM and ANQGSEA. This chain's CDR3 is CSVGVGTPNNEQFF. As DNA, the CDR3 is TGCAGCGTTGGTGTCGGGACTCCTAACAATGAGCAGTTCTTC.

This chain joins TRBV25-1 and TRBJ1-1, with no clear D. The CDR3 runs to 15 residues. The V end lost 2 bases, the J end lost 3 bases, and 13 bases lay between the germline ends. Germline V gene data show CDR1 as MGHDK and CDR2 as SYGVNS. The CDR3 bases are TGTGCCAGCAGTGAAAGCTCGGGGTGGTACACTGAAGCTTTCTTT. Translated: CASSESSGWYTEAFF.

In its sample, this clone was seen once. An end of the junction does not agree with germline; a read error may underlie this. The chain recombines TRBV7-3 with TRBJ1-5; D gene ambiguous. CDR1 and CDR2 (germline): SGHTA, FQGTGA. This CDR3 region has 15 residues. CDR3 coding DNA: TGTGCCAGCACCTTAAGTAACACTCCGGGAGCTTACCAGCATTTT. Protein product: CASTLSNTPGAYQHF.